The 29 T cell receptor beta chains given below trace back to one sample, sequenced in a study of molecular identifiers for immune sequencing clone quantification. TCRdb re-analysed the PCR reads in MiXCR, keeping a single row per CDR3 protein. The table lists more than 300,000 distinct CDR3 sequences, 20% to 25% of them singletons. Sequences were obtained from naive CD8+ T cells from blood, with Jurkat cell RNA spiked in. The subset denotes: FACS-sorted CD8+CD4-CCR7+CD45RA+ naive T cells. The receptors were gathered from a human donor in good health. Some libraries in this study had Jurkat cell RNA spiked in.

This clonotype came up many times. This chain connects TRBV9 to TRBJ2-3; the match to TRBD1 covers 12 bases. Germline trimming cut 0 bases from V and 4 bases from J; bases unmatched to any gene: 6. This CDR3 has 17 amino acids. Germline V gene lookup returns CDR1 SGDLS and CDR2 YYNGEE. CDR3 loop: CASSVDGTGGVADTQYF. The CDR3 region has the DNA TGTGCCAGCAGCGTAGATGGGACAGGGGGCGTCGCAGATACGCAGTATTTT. Together with reference TRBV9 and TRBJ2-3, the CDR3 gives the full variable domain: DSGVTQTPKHLITATGQRVTLRCSPRSGDLSVYWYQQSLDQGLQFLIQYYNGEERAKGNILERFSAQQFPDLHSELNLSSLELGDSALYFCASSVDGTGGVADTQYFGPGTRLTVL.

This clonotype was detected once. Given a much more abundant clone one base away, this may be a read error. The J gene is TRBJ2-5, the V gene TRBV5-3; 9 nucleotides match TRBD2. TRBV5-3 is designated an ORF whose function remains uncertain. This CDR3 contains 14 residues. CDR3 amino acids: CASSWDSGRETQCF. CDR3 coding DNA: TGTGCCAGCAGCTGGGATAGCGGGAGAGAGACCCAGTGCTTC.

This clonotype was seen at least ten times. The CDR3 reads CASSLEELLETQYF. CDR3 nucleotide sequence: TGTGCCAGCAGCTTAGAGGAGCTTTTGGAGACCCAGTACTTC. This rearrangement joins TRBV7-9 to TRBJ2-5; D call uncertain. V was clipped by 1 base and J by 5 bases, with 11 bases between them. This CDR3 has 14 amino acids. The germline V gene has CDR1 SEHNR and CDR2 FQNEAQ (reference sequence).

The V and J genes are TRBV29-1 and TRBJ1-1; no clear D. Per germline, CDR1 SQVTM and CDR2 ANQGSEA. Trimming removed 8 bases from V and 1 base from J, with 17 bases in between. This CDR3 is built from 14 residues. The CDR3 DNA sequence: TGCAGCTTGCTCGAGCTTTCGGGGAACACTGAAGCTTTCTTT. It yields the protein CSLLELSGNTEAFF.

The chain employs TRBV27 and TRBJ2-7, with 7 bases matching TRBD1. With 1 base clipped from V and 7 bases from J, the junction kept 10 bases outside the gene matches. This CDR3 has 15 amino acids. Germline V gene lookup returns CDR1 MNHEY and CDR2 SMNVEV (reference sequence). The CDR3 region is CASSLLGQSSGEQYF. The CDR3, as DNA: TGTGCCAGCAGTTTATTGGGACAGTCCTCTGGAGAGCAGTACTTC.

This clonotype was seen ten or more times. The chain combines TRBV20-1 with TRBJ2-7, with D hard to call. Germline-derived CDR1 and CDR2 are DFQATT and SNEGSKA (reference sequence). Trimming took off 5 bases at V and 4 bases at J, with 6 bases between the two ends. This CDR3 has 10 amino acids. CDR3 in amino acids: CSAYAYEQYF. The DNA of the CDR3 is TGCAGTGCTTATGCGTACGAGCAGTACTTC.

This clonotype was detected ten times or more. The V and J genes are TRBV7-9 and TRBJ2-7; D is possibly TRBD2 (6 bases). The germline gives CDR1 SEHNR, CDR2 FQNEAQ (reference sequence). Trimming removed 4 bases at V and 0 bases at J, with 13 bases between. The CDR3 is 15 residues long. CDR3 residues: CASSSTGDSSYEQYF. The CDR3 nucleotides are TGTGCCAGCAGCTCGACGGGGGATAGCTCCTACGAGCAGTACTTC.

This chain links TRBV4-1 with TRBJ1-1; D possibly corresponds to TRBD1 (5 bases). The CDR3 covers 14 residues. Germline-derived CDR1 and CDR2 are MGHRA and YSYEKL. Trimming pared 3 bases from V and 3 bases from J, leaving 11 bases between. For the CDR3, the DNA is TGCGCCAGCAGCCACCTGACAGCATACACTGAAGCTTTCTTT. Protein: CASSHLTAYTEAFF.

This clonotype has just a few counts. The chain links TRBV4-3 to TRBJ2-3; no definite D call. Germline CDR1 is LGHNA and CDR2 is YSLEER. Trimming shortened V by 0 bases and J by 0 bases, and 10 bases separated the two germline ends. The CDR3 is 16 amino acids. CDR3 DNA: TGCGCCAGCAGCCAAGATCACGTCCAGAGCACAGATACGCAGTATTTT. This sequence encodes CASSQDHVQSTDTQYF.

This chain joins TRBV11-2 and TRBJ2-1, with no clear D. The ends were cut back, 2 bases at V and 5 bases at J, with 13 bases in the middle. Germline lookup yields CDR1 SGHAT and CDR2 FQNNGV. The CDR3 spans 15 residues. CDR3 loop: CASSLWPPTHNEQFF. CDR3 coding DNA: TGTGCCAGCAGCTTATGGCCTCCAACCCACAATGAGCAGTTCTTC.

In its sample, this clonotype was seen many times. The chain uses TRBV4-1 and TRBJ1-1; 9 bases are shared with TRBD1. Germline assignment: CDR1 MGHRA and CDR2 YSYEKL. This CDR3 contains 14 residues. J lost 5 bases, V lost 2 bases, and 3 bases had no gene match. In DNA form, the CDR3 reads TGCGCCAGCAGCCAAATGACAGGGGGGACTGAAGCTTTCTTT. Translated, it gives CASSQMTGGTEAFF.

Comments on this clonotype: With a much larger clone just one base away, this may be a read error. The gene calls are TRBV4-1 and TRBJ2-7, with D perhaps matching TRBD2 (6 bases). The V end lost 3 bases, the J end lost 11 bases, and 20 bases lay between the germline ends. This CDR3 is 14 amino acids long. The germline gives CDR1 MGHRA, CDR2 YSYEKL. CDR3 protein: CASSHDVGPREEYF. Written as DNA, the CDR3 is TGCGCCAGCAGCCATGATGTAGGGCCCAGGGAGGAGTACTTC.

In this sample, this clonotype turned up many times. The chain carries TRBV7-2 and TRBJ1-2; D remains unclear. Trimming took 2 bases from V and 2 from J, leaving 3 bases between them. The germline CDR1 and CDR2 sequences are SGHTA and FQGNSA. The CDR3 totals 12 residues. This CDR3 reads CASSLWNYGYTF. Written as DNA, the CDR3 is TGTGCCAGCAGCTTATGGAACTATGGCTACACCTTC.

In its sample, this clonotype was seen many times. V gene TRBV29-1 combines with J gene TRBJ2-5; D uncertain. V was cut by 7 bases and J by 0 bases, with 6 bases left in between. The CDR3 length is 11 residues. From germline, CDR1 is SQVTM and CDR2 ANQGSEA. The CDR3 region has the DNA TGCAGCGATCGGTACCAAGAGACCCAGTACTTC. Translating it yields CSDRYQETQYF.

Many counts were recorded for this clonotype. The chain uses TRBV5-6 and TRBJ1-1; D not certain. Germline values: CDR1 SGHDT, CDR2 YYEEEE. V was trimmed by 2 bases and J by 3 bases, leaving 11 bases between them. The CDR3 is 14 amino acids. The CDR3 DNA reads TGTGCCAGCAGCTTTGGGGAGTGGGACACTGAAGCTTTCTTT. Its translation is CASSFGEWDTEAFF.

The genes are TRBV6-2 or TRBV6-3 and TRBJ2-7; tentatively, D is TRBD1 or TRBD2 (5 bases each). V was shortened by 6 bases and J by 2 bases, with 14 bases between the two germline ends. The germline V gene has CDR1 MNHEY and CDR2 SVGEGT. This CDR3 comprises 14 residues. The CDR3 DNA is TGTGCCAGCAGCGTCGGGACGGCAGCCTACGAGCAGTACTTC. Translating it yields CASSVGTAAYEQYF.

A note on this clonotype: This clone may be a read error of a much larger clone one base away. This rearrangement joins TRBV13 to TRBJ1-1; weak D call: TRBD1 (5 bases). This CDR3 region has 17 residues. With 8 bases removed from V and 0 bases from J, the gap between germline ends came to 22 bases. Germline V lookup: CDR1 PRHDT, CDR2 FYEKMQ (reference sequence). Here the CDR3 reads CASGPPGRSFMNTEAFF. The DNA of the CDR3 is TGTGCCAGCGGCCCCCCGGGACGGAGCTTCATGAACACTGAAGCTTTCTTT.

Ten or more counts support this clonotype. The rearrangement uses TRBV16 and TRBJ1-4, with D uncertain. Trimming took off 0 bases at V and 4 bases at J, with 9 bases between the two ends. The germline V gene encodes CDR1 KGHSY and CDR2 FQNENV. The CDR3 extends over 15 amino acids. CDR3 region: CASSQSHPINEKLFF. As DNA, the CDR3 is TGTGCCAGCAGCCAATCGCACCCTATTAATGAAAAACTGTTTTTT. Using reference TRBV16 and TRBJ1-4 for the parts outside the CDR3, the full variable domain is GEEVAQTPKHLVRGEGQKAKLYCAPIKGHSYVFWYQQVLKNEFKFLISFQNENVFDETGMPKERFSAKCLPNSPCSLEIQATKLEDSAVYFCASSQSHPINEKLFFGSGTQLSVL.

This clonotype was observed at least ten times. The chain employs TRBV5-6 and TRBJ2-6; D gene ambiguous. Trimming pared 5 bases from V and 0 bases from J, leaving 15 bases between. CDR3 length: 17 amino acids. Germline CDR1 is SGHDT and CDR2 is YYEEEE. For the CDR3, the DNA is TGTGCCAGCAGTAGCTTTGGGGTTCTCTCTGGGGCCAACGTCCTGACTTTC. Translation: CASSSFGVLSGANVLTF.

This clonotype was observed a few times. CDR3 sequence: CSARDPGPDNEQFF. In DNA, the CDR3 is TGCAGTGCTAGAGACCCCGGTCCGGACAATGAGCAGTTCTTC. The chain joins TRBV20-1 to TRBJ2-1; D gene uncertain. The germline V gene has CDR1 DFQATT and CDR2 SNEGSKA (reference sequence). V was cut by 0 bases and J by 5 bases, with 11 bases left in between. The CDR3 covers 14 residues.

As to this clonotype: This may stem from a read error, because a much larger clone lies one nucleotide away. The V call is TRBV6-5, the J call TRBJ1-5; tentative D call: TRBD1 (5 bases). This CDR3 contains 14 residues. In germline, CDR1 is MNHEY, CDR2 SVGAGI. The CDR3 protein is CACSYEGIDQPQHF. The CDR3 DNA sequence: TGTGCCTGCAGTTACGAGGGGATCGATCAGCCCCAGCATTTT.

The chain joins TRBV20-1 to TRBJ2-5; D possibly matches TRBD1 or TRBD2 (6 bases each). V was trimmed by 6 bases and J by 5 bases, leaving 19 bases between them. CDR1 DFQATT and CDR2 SNEGSKA come from the germline V gene (reference sequence). The CDR3 covers 14 residues. The CDR3 DNA follows: TGCAGTGCACTCGGGGGCGAGGTAATGGAGACCCAGTACTTC. It yields the protein CSALGGEVMETQYF.

With respect to this clonotype: A much larger clone differs by one base, so this may be a read error. V gene TRBV28 combines with J gene TRBJ1-4; 8 positions agree with TRBD1. The germline CDR1 and CDR2 sequences are MDHEN and SYDVKM. The ends lost 3 bases at V and 2 bases at J; junction bases unmatched: 5. The CDR3 spans 16 residues. The CDR3 region has the DNA TGTGCCAGCAGTTTGTACCAGGGGGCGACTAATGAAAAACTGTTTTTT. Its translation: CASSLYQGATNEKLFF. Supplemented by reference TRBV28 and TRBJ1-4, the full variable domain reads DVKVTQSSRYLVKRTGEKVFLECVQDMDHENMFWYRQDPGLGLRLIYFSYDVKMKEKGDIPEGYSVSREKKERFSLILESASTNQTSMYLCASSLYQGATNEKLFFGSGTQLSVL.

This clonotype was seen only a few times. The chain employs TRBV18 and TRBJ2-2; either TRBD1 or TRBD2 may supply D (6 bases each). V was trimmed by 0 bases and J by 5 bases, leaving 16 bases between them. CDR3 length equals 17 residues. Germline CDR1 KGHSH, CDR2 LQKENI. The CDR3 nucleotides read TGTGCCAGCTCACCACCCGGGGGCCCCCCGGGGACCGGGGAGCTGTTTTTT. The encoded protein is CASSPPGGPPGTGELFF.

J is TRBJ2-1 and V is TRBV20-1; 7 nucleotides align to TRBD1. Germline CDR1 reads DFQATT; CDR2 reads SNEGSKA (reference sequence). The CDR3 has 14 amino acids. Germline trimming cut 3 bases from V and 10 bases from J; bases unmatched to any gene: 12. In DNA form, the CDR3 reads TGCAGTGCTAGTTCTACAGGGACAGCCGGAGAGCAGTTCTTC. Protein product: CSASSTGTAGEQFF.

In this sample, this clonotype turned up many times. V is TRBV13 and J is TRBJ2-5; D tentatively reads TRBD1 or TRBD2 (5 bases each). Germline CDR1 PRHDT, CDR2 FYEKMQ (reference sequence). The V end was cut by 5 bases, the J end by 1 base, with 17 bases between. The CDR3 spans 16 residues. The CDR3 coding sequence is TGTGCCAGCAGCCATCCGTCGATGGGGGTCCAAGAGACCCAGTACTTC. Translating gives CASSHPSMGVQETQYF.

The chain has TRBV21-1 and TRBJ2-5; the table calls TRBD1, which could not be checked here. TRBV21-1 is a pseudogene locus. The CDR3 loop spans 16 amino acids. Here the CDR3 reads CASSVTRAGGGETQYF. CDR3 nucleotide sequence: TGTGCCAGCAGCGTCACACGAGCAGGGGGGGGAGAGACCCAGTACTTC.

To note about this clonotype: A read error may be the cause here, since a much bigger clone is one base away. V usage is TRBV19 and J usage is TRBJ2-7; weak D call: TRBD1 (6 bases). This CDR3 is built from 15 residues. Germline V gene sequence: CDR1 LNHDA, CDR2 SQIVND (reference sequence). The DNA for the CDR3 is TGTGCCAGTAGTATAGAAACAGGGAGCTCCTACAAGCAGTACTTC. It encodes CASSIETGSSYKQYF.

This clonotype occurred many times. The chain combines TRBV4-1 with TRBJ2-3, with 12 nucleotides matching TRBD2. This CDR3 contains 16 residues. V was pared by 2 bases and J by 4 bases, with 4 bases of the junction left unmatched. The V gene's germline CDR1 is MGHRA and CDR2 YSYEKL. As DNA, the CDR3 is TGCGCCAGCAGCCAATATCTAGCGGGGGGGCCAGATACGCAGTATTTT. Residues: CASSQYLAGGPDTQYF.